This T cell receptor beta chain was sequenced during a study of blood T cell repertoires in COVID-19. Background on the study: Some COVID-19 samples were acute and others convalescent; all came from the United States, Italy and Spain. Sources were T cells, B-cell-depleted T cells, or PBMCs; the material itself was cDNA or gDNA.

CDR3 length equals 16 residues. Germline values: CDR1 SGHVS, CDR2 FNYEAQ. V shed 4 bases, J shed 1 base, and the junction held 5 bases outside the gene matches. Under the authors' procedure: Counts of nucleated cells, estimated from reference gene primer amplification, were obtained. Sequencing was performed with immunoSEQ multiplex PCR; in TCRdb, only in-frame clones are kept and a portion is missing. V and J calls and clone size are those listed in that table; D and trimming were worked out from the DNA. Of roughly 200,000 clones listed, nearly 90% are singletons. V usage is TRBV7-6 and J usage is TRBJ2-1, with 9 bases that match TRBD2. Sequenced input: peripheral blood. This receptor was obtained from a woman in her late teens or twenties who had recovered from COVID-19. Here the CDR3 DNA reads TGTGCCAGCAGCTCCAGCGGGAGGAGTTCCTACAATGAGCAGTTCTTC. This codes for CASSSSGRSSYNEQFF. The full variable domain, with the rest looked up from reference TRBV7-6 and TRBJ2-1, is GAGVSQSPRYKVTKRGQDVALRCDPISGHVSLYWYRQALGQGPEFLTYFNYEAQQDKSGLPNDRFSAERPEGSISTLTIQRTEQRDSAMYRCASSSSGRSSYNEQFFGPGTRLTVL.